These T cell receptor beta chains were read from a single sample in a study of OX40 agonist ivuxolimab in advanced cancers. Produced via immunoSEQ multiplex PCR; TCRdb's table is partial and in-frame only. The sample includes about 62,000 clones, 79% of them seen just once. Sequences were derived from CD4+ or CD8+ T cells sorted from blood, sampled in a trial of the OX40 agonist ivuxolimab. These receptors all stem from an adult with an advanced solid tumor such as melanoma, head and neck, liver or kidney cancer. The CDR3 runs from the conserved cysteine through the conserved F or W. The order of the fields is V gene, D gene, clone size, J gene, CDR3 DNA, CDR3 protein. A D gene is named only where the DNA matches it firmly. Clone size is given for some rows only: seen once, a few or many times, or a class if the clone is expanded.

>TRBV4-1|-|-|TRBJ2-7
TGCGCCAGCAGCCAAGAAAGGGCCGACGAGCAGTACTTC
CASSQERADEQYF
>TRBV9|-|-|TRBJ2-2
TGTGCCAGCAGCCCCGGGACTACCGGGGAGCTGTTTTTT
CASSPGTTGELFF
>TRBV6-6|TRBD1|-|TRBJ1-1
TGTGCCAGCAACCCCGTACAGGGGATGAACACTGAAGCTTTCTTT
CASNPVQGMNTEAFF
>TRBV6-1|TRBD1|-|TRBJ1-4
TGTGCCAGCAGTGAGAGGGGGCGCGACGCTGGGAGTCTGTTTTTT
CASSERGRDAGSLFF
>TRBV6-6|TRBD1|-|TRBJ1-5
TGTGCCAGCAGTTTCGACAGGGGGAACGGTCAGCCCCAGCATTTT
CASSFDRGNGQPQHF
>TRBV19|TRBD2|-|TRBJ2-5
TGTGCCAGTAGTATAAATTTAAGGGTAGCGGGAGTCTTTCAAGAGACCCAGTACTTC
CASSINLRVAGVFQETQYF
>TRBV4-3|TRBD1|few|TRBJ2-7
TGCGCCAGCAGCCAAGGACAGGGGAGCTCCTACGAGCAGTACTTC
CASSQGQGSSYEQYF
>TRBV30|TRBD1|few|TRBJ2-1
TGTGCCTGGAGCGGCGGACAGGGGAAGGGTGAGCAGTTCTTC
CAWSGGQGKGEQFF
>TRBV5-1|-|-|TRBJ2-2
TGCGCCAGCAGCTTGGATACCGGGGGCACCGGGGAGCTGTTTTTT
CASSLDTGGTGELFF
>TRBV7-9|-|few|TRBJ2-1
TGTGCCAGCAGCGGGGGAGTCCCCCGCAATGAGCAGTTCTTC
CASSGGVPRNEQFF